Presented here are 14 T cell receptor beta chains from one specimen sequenced in a study of blood T cell repertoires in COVID-19. Some clones are missing from TCRdb's copy, which holds only in-frame ones; the method was immunoSEQ multiplex PCR. There are some 230,000 clones in the sample; roughly four fifths occur only once, and 15% lies in the top ten. The specimen sequenced was PBMCs or T cells enriched from blood (not recorded which). These TCRs come from a middle-aged man who had recovered from COVID-19.

This chain uses TRBV9 with TRBJ2-5; 13 bases are a match to TRBD2. There are 18 residues in the CDR3. Germline CDR1 is SGDLS and CDR2 is YYNGEE. With 2 bases clipped from V and 1 base from J, the junction kept 8 bases outside the gene matches. CDR3 bases: TGTGCCAGCAGCGTTATGACTAGCGGGAGGATCACCCAAGAGACCCAGTACTTC. This encodes CASSVMTSGRITQETQYF.

The chain has TRBV7-3 and TRBJ2-3; 9 nucleotides align to TRBD2. Germline lookup yields CDR1 SGHTA and CDR2 FQGTGA. The ends lost 3 bases at V and 0 bases at J; junction bases unmatched: 1. The CDR3 extends over 15 amino acids. The CDR3 DNA follows: TGTGCCAGCAGCTTTGGACTAGCGAGCACAGATACGCAGTATTTT. Translation gives CASSFGLASTDTQYF.

V and J are TRBV5-4 and TRBJ1-2; TRBD1 is a possible D gene (6 bases). CDR1 SGHNT and CDR2 YYREEE come from the germline V gene (reference sequence). This CDR3 has 14 amino acids. V lost 0 bases and J 8 bases, leaving 14 bases between the germline ends. CDR3: CASSLAGGAPGYTF. The CDR3 nucleotides are TGTGCCAGCAGCTTGGCCGGGGGGGCACCGGGCTACACCTTC.

The rearrangement links TRBV29-1 to TRBJ2-3, with D possibly TRBD2 on 7 matching bases. From germline, CDR1 is SQVTM and CDR2 ANQGSEA. The CDR3 consists of 14 residues. V dropped 4 bases and J dropped 6 bases, with 17 bases sitting between them. CDR3 DNA: TGCAGCGTTGTAATGCGGGAGAGGGGGGATACGCAGTATTTT. This codes for CSVVMRERGDTQYF.

This clone was detected only once. The gene calls are TRBV3-1 (or the pseudogene TRBV3-2) and TRBJ2-7, with D possibly being TRBD1 (5 bases). The germline V gene has CDR1 LGHDT and CDR2 YNNKEL (reference sequence). Trimming left V 6 bases short and J 3 bases short, with 15 bases between. The CDR3 length is 14 residues. CDR3 in DNA: TGTGCCAGCAGTCCAACGGGCAGGGACTACGAGCAGTACTTC. Its translation: CASSPTGRDYEQYF.

V gene TRBV30 combines with J gene TRBJ2-2, with D uncertain. CDR1 and CDR2 (germline): GTSNPN, SVGIG (reference sequence). The CDR3 is made up of 13 amino acids. The germline V and J ends were trimmed by 4 bases and 6 bases, with 12 bases remaining between them. The CDR3 DNA is TGTGCCTGGAATTTACTCCGAGCCGGGGAGCTGTTTTTT. It codes for CAWNLLRAGELFF.

This chain joins TRBV5-1 and TRBJ2-7; D may be TRBD1 (6 bases). There are 16 residues in the CDR3. V gave up 4 bases and J gave up 4 bases, with 21 bases separating them. Per the germline V gene, CDR1 is SGHRS and CDR2 is YFSETQ. CDR3 residues: CASSPSLTGTSYEQYF. DNA of the CDR3: TGCGCCAGCAGCCCCAGTCTTACCGGGACATCATACGAGCAGTACTTC.

The chain couples TRBV4-2 to TRBJ2-1; 7 nucleotides match TRBD2. Trimming at V came to 4 bases and at J to 4 bases, leaving 13 bases not matched to a gene. CDR1 is LGHNA, CDR2 YNFKEQ, per germline. The CDR3 extends over 17 amino acids. The chain's CDR3 is CASSLNTASGIYNEQFF. CDR3 bases: TGTGCCAGCAGCCTCAACACCGCTAGCGGAATATACAATGAGCAGTTCTTC.

J is TRBJ2-2 and V is TRBV7-8, with D perhaps TRBD2 (5 bases). Germline V gives CDR1 SGHVS, CDR2 FQNEAQ. The CDR3 runs 14 residues. Trimming cost V 4 bases and J 0 bases, with 6 bases left between them. The CDR3 DNA is TGTGCCAGCAGCTGGGGAGCGAACACCGGGGAGCTGTTTTTT. Translated: CASSWGANTGELFF.

This chain joins TRBV7-2 and TRBJ2-7, with TRBD2 identical over 9 bases. Germline-derived CDR1 and CDR2 are SGHTA and FQGNSA. The CDR3 covers 15 residues. V lost 5 bases, J lost 1 base, and 6 bases stayed unmatched. In DNA, the CDR3 is TGTGCCAGCAGCCCCGCGGGGGGGGGATCCTACGAGCAGTACTTC. It specifies CASSPAGGGSYEQYF.

V and J are TRBV19 and TRBJ2-1, with 11 bases that match TRBD2. Looked up from germline, CDR1 is LNHDA and CDR2 is SQIVND (reference sequence). J lost 9 bases, V lost 5 bases, and 12 bases had no gene match. This CDR3 contains 16 residues. The DNA of the CDR3 is TGTGCCAGTAGTGTGCCGGGACTAGCGGATTGGGGTGAGCAGTTCTTC. Translation gives CASSVPGLADWGEQFF.

The V call is TRBV10-3, the J call TRBJ1-6, with TRBD1 as a possible D gene (5 bases). Germline values: CDR1 ENHRY, CDR2 SYGVKD. This CDR3 comprises 14 residues. Deletions cut 5 bases from V and 8 bases from J, with 13 bases between. The DNA of the CDR3 is TGTGCCATCAGTTATAGCACGGGGGATTCACCCCTCCACTTT. Its translation is CAISYSTGDSPLHF.

As regards this clone: At one end the junction does not follow the germline gene, possibly because of a read error. The chain uses TRBV5-6 and TRBJ1-2; D perhaps matches TRBD1 (5 bases). Germline V gives CDR1 SGHDT, CDR2 YYEEEE. The CDR3 loop spans 10 amino acids. CDR3 in amino acids: CASGVVQVFF. CDR3 DNA: TGTGCCAGCGGAGTAGTACAGGTCTTCTTC. Using reference TRBV5-6 and TRBJ1-2 for the parts outside the CDR3, the full variable domain is DAGVTQSPTHLIKTRGQQVTLRCSPKSGHDTVSWYQQALGQGPQFIFQYYEEEERQRGNFPDRFSGHQFPNYSSELNVNALLLGDSALYLCASGVVQVFFGSGTRLTVV.

The chain employs TRBV30 and TRBJ2-5, with TRBD1 identical over 7 bases. Germline V gene sequence: CDR1 GTSNPN, CDR2 SVGIG (reference sequence). V lost 5 bases and J lost 1; bases outside the gene matches: 4. CDR3 length: 13 amino acids. CDR3 coding DNA: TGTGCCTGGCGTGGACAGGTCCAAGAGACCCAGTACTTC. Its protein is CAWRGQVQETQYF. The whole variable domain, filled in from reference TRBV30 and TRBJ2-5, reads SQTIHQWPATLVQPVGSPLSLECTVEGTSNPNLYWYRQAAGRGLQLLFYSVGIGQISSEVPQNLSASRPQDRQFILSSKKLLLSDSGFYLCAWRGQVQETQYFGPGTRLLVL.